This T cell receptor (beta chain) comes out of a study of cytomegalovirus exposure and HLA in healthy donors. The study, taken as a whole, reports: Researchers reportedly found TCR beta sequences accurately predicted most subjects' HLA-A and HLA-B alleles. V- and J-gene trimming in TCR beta was tied to a missense DCLRE1C variant by an analysis performed later. An analysis done earlier found most TCR beta V segments productive about 87% or about 30% of the time. For cytomegalovirus status, the classifier reportedly gave diagnoses with high specificity and sensitivity.

The CDR3 covers 13 residues. The germline V gene encodes CDR1 GTSNPN and CDR2 SVGIG (reference sequence). Germline trimming cut 2 bases from V and 4 bases from J; bases unmatched to any gene: 2. Worth noting for this clone: Its target is not known.

Amplification used 60 Vbeta primers and 13 Jbeta primers. Profiled with immunoSEQ multiplex PCR; TCRdb holds only in-frame clones, not every one. The sample holds fewer than 150,000 clones, roughly 80% seen once. This rearrangement joins TRBV30 to TRBJ1-5; 7 bases agree with TRBD1. The clonotype originates from a female donor in good health and CMV-seropositive. Sample: PBMCs. CDR3 loop: CAWSSQGNQPQHF. CDR3 DNA sequence: TGTGCCTGGAGTTCACAGGGGAATCAGCCCCAGCATTTT.